These 8 T cell receptor beta chains were sequenced from one sample in a study of cytomegalovirus exposure and HLA in healthy donors. The PCR made use of 60 Vbeta and 13 Jbeta primers. Using immunoSEQ multiplex PCR, the repertoire was profiled, and TCRdb retains in-frame clones only, with some absent. The sample has 100,000 to 150,000 clones, about 73% seen once. Material: PBMCs. These receptors originate from a woman between 45 and 65 years old in good health and CMV-seropositive.

This chain uses TRBV29-1 with TRBJ2-3, with D perhaps TRBD1 (5 bases). Trimming left V 7 bases short and J 5 bases short, with 10 bases between. In germline, CDR1 is SQVTM, CDR2 ANQGSEA. CDR3 length: 11 amino acids. In DNA form, the CDR3 reads TGCAGCGCCGAACAGGTAGATACGCAGTATTTT. Protein sequence: CSAEQVDTQYF.

A few counts support this clone. The chain carries TRBV14 and TRBJ1-1; D unclear. The CDR3 loop spans 16 amino acids. From germline, CDR1 is SGHDN and CDR2 FVKESK. The V end was cut by 0 bases, the J end by 0 bases, with 11 bases between. The CDR3 protein is CASSQELKLMNTEAFF. The CDR3 DNA reads TGTGCCAGCAGCCAAGAACTCAAACTCATGAACACTGAAGCTTTCTTT.

The chain links TRBV5-1 to TRBJ2-1; weak D call: TRBD1 (6 bases). Per germline, CDR1 SGHRS and CDR2 YFSETQ. V dropped 4 bases and J dropped 7 bases, with 15 bases sitting between them. The CDR3 runs to 14 residues. The CDR3 nucleotides read TGCGCCAGCAGCCTGGACCTCAGGGGAAATGAGCAGTTCTTC. As protein: CASSLDLRGNEQFF.

The V call is TRBV27, the J call TRBJ2-1, with a tentative D call TRBD1 (6 bases). The germline gives CDR1 MNHEY, CDR2 SMNVEV (reference sequence). The CDR3 totals 13 residues. Trimming took 3 bases from V and 7 from J, leaving 10 bases between them. This chain's CDR3 is CASSFDRSNEQFF. CDR3 DNA sequence: TGTGCCAGCAGTTTCGACAGGTCTAATGAGCAGTTCTTC.

The chain is built from TRBV14 and TRBJ2-7; possibly TRBD2 for D (6 bases). CDR3 length: 14 amino acids. CDR1 and CDR2 from the germline V gene are SGHDN and FVKESK. The ends were cut back, 1 base at V and 7 bases at J, with 14 bases in the middle. This chain's CDR3 is CASSQGGFRGEQYF. In DNA form, the CDR3 reads TGTGCCAGCAGCCAAGGGGGATTTCGGGGGGAGCAGTACTTC.

V gene TRBV6-5 combines with J gene TRBJ2-7, with TRBD1 matching over 10 bases. The CDR3 totals 15 residues. The germline V gene encodes CDR1 MNHEY and CDR2 SVGAGI. Trimming cost V 6 bases and J 6 bases; bases outside gene matches: 11. The DNA for the CDR3 is TGTGCCAGCAGGACGGAGGGACAGGGGATGGGCGAGCAGTACTTC. Translating it yields CASRTEGQGMGEQYF.

This sequence joins TRBV18 and TRBJ2-3; tentative D call: TRBD2 (5 bases). The CDR3 totals 16 residues. Trimming took 6 bases from V and 1 from J, leaving 17 bases between them. Germline V gene data show CDR1 as KGHSH and CDR2 as LQKENI. CDR3 DNA: TGTGCCAGCTCTTCACGGGGAAGTGGAGGCACAGATACGCAGTATTTT. The encoded protein is CASSSRGSGGTDTQYF.

This rearrangement joins TRBV2 to TRBJ1-2, with D hard to call. With 11 bases removed from V and 6 bases from J, the gap between germline ends came to 4 bases. CDR1 and CDR2 (germline): SNHLY, FYNNEI. The CDR3 spans 8 residues. The CDR3 sequence is CALDGYTF. The CDR3 DNA is TGTGCCCTCGATGGCTACACCTTC.